This T cell receptor beta chain comes out of a study of cytomegalovirus exposure and HLA in healthy donors. Per germline, CDR1 SGHRS and CDR2 YFSETQ. The CDR3 runs to 14 residues. The trim removed 4 bases at V and 7 bases at J, leaving 9 bases unmatched. Study results and limitations: A later analysis appeared to link common viral pathogens to several of the most significant clusters.

To note about this clone: Its target is not known.

The PCR ran on 60 Vbeta and 13 Jbeta primers. Method: immunoSEQ multiplex PCR; TCRdb's copy keeps in-frame clones and lacks some. The sample lists tens of thousands of clones, about three quarters occurring once. The origin of this receptor is a male donor in good health and CMV-seropositive. This chain joins TRBV5-1 and TRBJ1-1; 8 nucleotides line up with TRBD1. Material for sequencing was PBMCs. CDR3 region: CASSRQTGVNEAFF. The CDR3 region has the DNA TGCGCCAGCAGCCGACAGACAGGGGTCAATGAAGCTTTCTTT.